This T cell receptor (beta chain) derives from a study of molecular identifiers for immune sequencing clone quantification (dated by TCRdb to 2017 to 2018). Broadly, across the study: For a replicate experiment, RNA from around 20,000 or 100,000 naive CD8 T cells was divided into five aliquots, of which four were sequenced. CD8 T cells were used in a methods study to benchmark molecular-identifier clustering-based TCR repertoire sequencing (MIDCIRS) and TCR RNA copy counting.

Counted from cysteine to phenylalanine, this CDR3 has 14 amino acids. Of the read, only the CDR3 DNA is kept; its 42 bases are in frame from base 1. The germline V gene (reference sequence) sets CDR1 to MNHNY and CDR2 to SVGAGI. V has 1 base trimmed and J has 5 bases trimmed; junction bases matching no gene number 2. On the study overall, not on this receptor specifically: Clones above 20 RNA copies held over 97% of molecules in CMV-specific effector cells but under 1% in naive cells. Spiked-in Jurkat TCR RNA (around eleven copies' worth), which is not part of the donor repertoire, was contained in the naive libraries. Spiked-in Jurkat TCR RNA equal to a single cell's worth was reported to be detectable even within 1,100,000 naive CD8 T cells. The sizes of highly expanded clones could end up underestimated when identical TCR molecules share a barcode. About 3 recovered TCR RNA copies per cell were obtained by modeling, versus roughly 10 by digital PCR, implying a capture efficiency of 25% to 30%. When barcode sub-clustering was omitted, TCR diversity was inflated by chimeric consensus sequences, with chimeras reaching as high as 47%.

In this sample, this clonotype turned up many times. The antigen it binds to is not known. The record has no base qualities; no much larger clone is one base away. Library creation used PCR. This sample was sequenced with a NextSeq 500. Bulk TCR libraries were generated as previously described, with the TCR primers listed in Table S5 used. Total RNA was purified with the Qiagen AllPrep DNA/RNA kit. Before any analysis, reads coming from multiple sequencing runs of the same library were combined into one pool. As for how the authors treated the data: Only reads with exact TCR constant sequence were kept, trimmed to 150 nt, and grouped by their 12-nt molecular barcodes. Reads within each barcode group were sub-clustered using a 15% Levenshtein threshold, and quality-weighted consensus sequences were constructed for each RNA molecule. Non-functional sequences were removed, as were lower-count sequences one edit away from another. Based on a fit of two negative binomial distributions, barcode sub-clusters having less than 20% of the maximum read count were discarded. TCRdb took the public reads, trimmed them with fastp at Q25, ran MiXCR for clone calling and kept in-frame beta chains. Each record represents a unique CDR3 protein, reported with the most common genes and DNA among its rows. The V and J calls here are based on TCRdb, not the publication. The sample records about 500,000 distinct CDR3 sequences, about a quarter of which are singletons. 0.7% to 0.9% of the sample rests with the top ten.

Libraries of naive CD8 T cells were built from anywhere between roughly 17,000 and 1,000,000 sorted cells, with 10%, 30% or 50% of the purified RNA used. On a BD FACSAria II, naive CD8 T cells were FACS-sorted as CD8+CD4-CCR7+CD45RA+ and collected into RLT Plus buffer. Detection sensitivity was tested by spiking Jurkat RNA equal to over 8 TCR copies' worth into samples containing roughly 17,000-1,000,000 naive CD8 T cells. Enrichment of CD8 T cells was done with RosetteSep CD8+ T Cell Enrichment Cocktail plus Ficoll-Paque, and ACK red cell lysis came afterward. The receptor comes from a human donor in good health. Some libraries in this study had Jurkat cell RNA spiked in. Recombination joined TRBV6-6 with TRBJ1-5; 7 central nucleotides agree with TRBD1. The sequenced sample was naive CD8+ T cells from blood, with Jurkat cell RNA spiked in. The cell subset or site label here, explained by the study, means: FACS-sorted CD8+CD4-CCR7+CD45RA+ naive T cells. The sequenced DNA: TGTGCCAGCAGTTACTTAACAGGGGATCAGCCCCAGCATTTT. Its coded protein is CASSYLTGDQPQHF.